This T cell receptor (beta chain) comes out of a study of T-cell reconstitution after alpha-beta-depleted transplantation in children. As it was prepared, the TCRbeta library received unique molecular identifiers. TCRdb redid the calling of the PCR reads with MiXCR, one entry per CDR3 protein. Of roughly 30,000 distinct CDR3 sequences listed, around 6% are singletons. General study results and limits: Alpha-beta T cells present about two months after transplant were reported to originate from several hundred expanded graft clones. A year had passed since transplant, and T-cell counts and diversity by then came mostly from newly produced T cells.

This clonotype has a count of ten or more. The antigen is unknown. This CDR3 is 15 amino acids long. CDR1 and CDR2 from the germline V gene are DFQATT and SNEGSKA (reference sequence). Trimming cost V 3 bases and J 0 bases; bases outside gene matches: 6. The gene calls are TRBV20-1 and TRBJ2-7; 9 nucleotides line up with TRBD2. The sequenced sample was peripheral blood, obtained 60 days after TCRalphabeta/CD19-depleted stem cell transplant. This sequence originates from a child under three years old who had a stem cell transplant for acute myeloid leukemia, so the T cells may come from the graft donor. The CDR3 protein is CSARGLAESSYEQYF. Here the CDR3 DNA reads TGCAGTGCTAGGGGACTAGCAGAAAGCTCCTACGAGCAGTACTTC.